Shown below are 15 T cell receptor beta chains from a single sample sequenced in a study of regulatory T cells. Amplification used 52 TRBV primers and 13 TRBJ primers. Profiling relied on immunoSEQ multiplex PCR, and the TCRdb table lists in-frame clones only, not all of them. The sample carries around 29,000 clones, about 90% recorded once. Their recognized antigens are unknown. Study findings and constraints: In CD3G-deficient patients, conventional CD4+ T cells were enriched for hydrophobic CDR3 residues at positions 6 and 7.

Sequenced material: conventional CD4+ T cells sorted from blood. These receptors were taken from a person under 30 with CD3G deficiency.

The chain carries TRBV7-2 and TRBJ2-2; no definite D call. Germline values: CDR1 SGHTA, CDR2 FQGNSA. The CDR3 runs 14 residues. Trimming pared 1 base from V and 6 bases from J, leaving 9 bases between. The CDR3 DNA sequence: TGTGCCAGCAGCTTAGATAGGGCCGCCGGGGAGCTGTTTTTT. Amino acids: CASSLDRAAGELFF.

The gene calls are TRBV15 and TRBJ2-5; TRBD2 matches 10 bases. CDR1 is LNHNV and CDR2 is YYDKDF in the germline V gene (reference sequence). This CDR3 has 17 amino acids. V lost 2 bases, J lost 5 bases, and 11 bases stayed unmatched. In DNA form, the CDR3 reads TGTGCCACCAGCAGACCCCCCGGGACTAGCGATAGGGAGACCCAGTACTTC. Protein product: CATSRPPGTSDRETQYF.

This chain joins TRBV5-6 and TRBJ1-1; TRBD1 matches at 10 bases. Unmatched junction bases numbered 6, after V lost 4 bases and J lost 3 bases. The CDR3 covers 15 residues. Germline V gene data show CDR1 as SGHDT and CDR2 as YYEEEE. Written as DNA, the CDR3 is TGTGCCAGCAGCGCATCGGACAGGGGGGACACTGAAGCTTTCTTT. Translation: CASSASDRGDTEAFF. The full variable domain, completed using reference TRBV5-6 and TRBJ1-1, is DAGVTQSPTHLIKTRGQQVTLRCSPKSGHDTVSWYQQALGQGPQFIFQYYEEEERQRGNFPDRFSGHQFPNYSSELNVNALLLGDSALYLCASSASDRGDTEAFFGQGTRLTVV.

The chain is built from TRBV5-1 and TRBJ2-1, with unresolved D. There are 11 residues in the CDR3. V shed 0 bases and J shed 7 bases, with 2 bases lying between them. The germline CDR1 and CDR2 sequences are SGHRS and YFSETQ. The CDR3, as DNA: TGCGCCAGCAGCTTGGCAAATGAGCAGTTCTTC. Encoded protein: CASSLANEQFF.

The gene calls are TRBV5-1 and TRBJ2-1; TRBD1 is a possible D gene (6 bases). V gave up 0 bases and J gave up 10 bases, with 11 bases separating them. Germline lookup yields CDR1 SGHRS and CDR2 YFSETQ. The CDR3 has 13 amino acids. CDR3 sequence reads: CASSLEWGREQFF. The CDR3 DNA reads as TGCGCCAGCAGCTTGGAGTGGGGGCGGGAGCAGTTCTTC. The variable domain in full, completed from reference TRBV5-1 and TRBJ2-1, reads KAGVTQTPRYLIKTRGQQVTLSCSPISGHRSVSWYQQTPGQGLQFLFEYFSETQRNKGNFPGRFSGRQFSNSRSEMNVSTLELGDSALYLCASSLEWGREQFFGPGTRLTVL.

The rearrangement joins TRBV19 to TRBJ2-2; D perhaps matches TRBD1 (5 bases). The V end lost 3 bases, the J end lost 5 bases, and 7 bases lay between the germline ends. There are 13 residues in the CDR3. From germline, CDR1 is LNHDA and CDR2 SQIVND (reference sequence). The CDR3 region is CASSIAGTGELFF. CDR3 coding DNA: TGTGCCAGTAGTATCGCAGGGACCGGGGAGCTGTTTTTT.

The chain is built from TRBV7-9 and TRBJ1-1; maybe TRBD1 (6 bases). The ends were cut back, 5 bases at V and 6 bases at J, with 16 bases in the middle. The CDR3 spans 14 residues. Germline-derived CDR1 and CDR2 are SEHNR and FQNEAQ (reference sequence). The CDR3 nucleotides read TGTGCCAGCAGCATCCGGGAGACAGGTTCTGAAGCTTTCTTT. Translating gives CASSIRETGSEAFF.

V gene TRBV5-1 combines with J gene TRBJ2-7, with D perhaps TRBD1 (5 bases). Germline V gives CDR1 SGHRS, CDR2 YFSETQ. This CDR3 contains 15 residues. The V and J ends lost 0 bases and 0 bases respectively, with 10 bases between them. The CDR3 region has the DNA TGCGCCAGCAGCTTGGTTCCTGACAGCTCCTACGAGCAGTACTTC. Amino acids: CASSLVPDSSYEQYF.

The CDR3 DNA follows: TGTGCCAGCAGCGTAGGGCCGTCCGGGACAGCAAATGGCTACACCTTC. Protein product: CASSVGPSGTANGYTF. This chain uses TRBV9 with TRBJ1-2; TRBD1 matches 7 bases. The germline V gene has CDR1 SGDLS and CDR2 YYNGEE. The ends lost 0 bases at V and 6 bases at J; junction bases unmatched: 11. There are 16 residues in the CDR3. Complete variable domain (other parts from reference TRBV9 and TRBJ1-2): DSGVTQTPKHLITATGQRVTLRCSPRSGDLSVYWYQQSLDQGLQFLIQYYNGEERAKGNILERFSAQQFPDLHSELNLSSLELGDSALYFCASSVGPSGTANGYTFGSGTRLTVV.

This chain connects TRBV28 to TRBJ2-1, with 9 bases identical to TRBD2. CDR3 length: 16 amino acids. J was trimmed by 1 base and V by 3 bases; bases with no gene match: 4. Germline V gene sequence: CDR1 MDHEN, CDR2 SYDVKM. For the CDR3, the DNA is TGTGCCAGCAGTTTGGCGGCGGGAGGGTCCTACAATGAGCAGTTCTTC. Translation: CASSLAAGGSYNEQFF.

The chain joins TRBV5-1 to TRBJ1-2; D not certain. This CDR3 region has 12 residues. V was pared by 4 bases and J by 4 bases, with 8 bases between. Germline lookup yields CDR1 SGHRS and CDR2 YFSETQ. The CDR3 spells CASSEDRYGYTF. CDR3 nucleotides: TGCGCCAGCAGCGAGGACCGCTATGGCTACACCTTC.

This clone was observed once. This chain connects TRBV28 to TRBJ2-1, with 8 bases lining up with TRBD2. Looked up from germline, CDR1 is MDHEN and CDR2 is SYDVKM. The junction had 12 bases not matched to a gene; V was cut back by 5 bases and J by 9 bases. The CDR3 sequence is 15 residues long. The CDR3: CASSESWTREGEQFF. In nucleotides, the CDR3 is TGTGCCAGCAGTGAATCTTGGACTCGGGAGGGTGAGCAGTTCTTC.

The chain employs TRBV4-1 and TRBJ1-5; maybe TRBD1 (5 bases). The CDR3 sequence is 17 residues long. V lost 0 bases and J 7 bases, leaving 19 bases between the germline ends. Germline V gene lookup returns CDR1 MGHRA and CDR2 YSYEKL. CDR3 amino acids: CASSQDLRGYSGQPQHF. CDR3 bases: TGCGCCAGCAGCCAAGATCTAAGGGGTTATAGCGGGCAGCCCCAGCATTTT.

The genes are TRBV7-9 and TRBJ2-7, with 8 bases fitting TRBD1. This CDR3 has 14 amino acids. Trimming took 5 bases from V and 2 from J; bases not matched to a gene: 5. CDR1 is SEHNR, CDR2 FQNEAQ, per germline (reference sequence). The CDR3 sequence is CASSRTGNPYEQYF. DNA of the CDR3: TGTGCCAGCAGCCGGACAGGGAACCCCTACGAGCAGTACTTC. Together with reference TRBV7-9 and TRBJ2-7, the CDR3 gives the full variable domain: DTGVSQNPRHKITKRGQNVTFRCDPISEHNRLYWYRQTLGQGPEFLTYFQNEAQLEKSRLLSDRFSAERPKGSFSTLEIQRTEQGDSAMYLCASSRTGNPYEQYFGPGTRLTVT.

The chain has TRBV9 and TRBJ2-3; 9 positions match TRBD1. Germline CDR1 is SGDLS and CDR2 is YYNGEE. The CDR3 contains 14 residues. V shed 6 bases, J shed 1 base, and the junction held 3 bases outside the gene matches. CDR3: CASIRTGGTDTQYF. CDR3 coding DNA: TGTGCCAGCATACGGACAGGGGGCACAGATACGCAGTATTTT.